One sample yielded the 18 T cell receptor beta chains listed below, sequenced in a study of T cell clones after liver transplantation. The protocol was immunoSEQ multiplex PCR, while the TCRdb copy is restricted to in-frame clones and leaves out a portion. The repertoire holds roughly 50,000 clones, 70% to 85% seen once, with over 7% in the top ten. This specimen was CD4+ T cells from blood, taken before liver transplant. The source is a human donor who received a liver transplant.

V gene TRBV9 combines with J gene TRBJ2-1; TRBD2 agrees at 12 bases. Looked up from germline, CDR1 is SGDLS and CDR2 is YYNGEE. Trimming took 1 base from V and 11 from J; bases not matched to a gene: 7. This CDR3 is built from 15 residues. CDR3 amino acids: CASSVSLAGGGKQFF. The CDR3 DNA follows: TGTGCCAGCAGCGTAAGCCTAGCGGGAGGGGGTAAGCAGTTCTTC.

This clone was seen a handful of times. The rearrangement joins TRBV29-1 to TRBJ1-5, with no clear D. The ends were cut back, 4 bases at V and 4 bases at J, with 11 bases in the middle. Per the germline V gene, CDR1 is SQVTM and CDR2 is ANQGSEA. CDR3 size: 13 residues. In DNA, the CDR3 is TGCAGCGTTGGGACGGGTCCAAATCAGCCCCAGCATTTT. This codes for CSVGTGPNQPQHF.

In DNA form, the CDR3 reads TGTGCCAGCAGTTTGTCAACGGGATATGGCTACACCTTC. It is translated as CASSLSTGYGYTF. The chain uses TRBV6-5 and TRBJ1-2; D gene ambiguous. Trimming took 4 bases from V and 5 from J, leaving 11 bases between them. The CDR3 is made up of 13 amino acids. CDR1 is MNHEY, CDR2 SVGAGI, per germline.

This chain connects TRBV19 to TRBJ1-5, with D tentatively TRBD1 (6 bases). The CDR3 totals 15 residues. Germline-derived CDR1 and CDR2 are LNHDA and SQIVND (reference sequence). Trimming stripped 8 bases from V and 7 bases from J, with 21 bases between. CDR3 loop: CASEPGGVEGQPQHF. The CDR3 DNA is TGTGCCAGTGAGCCCGGGGGCGTAGAGGGGCAGCCCCAGCATTTT.

This clone has only a few counts. The chain couples TRBV18 to TRBJ1-2; tentative D call: TRBD1 (6 bases). Germline lookup yields CDR1 KGHSH and CDR2 LQKENI. The CDR3 has 13 amino acids. V lost 3 bases to trimming and J lost 8 bases, with 13 bases between them. The CDR3 is CASSPRDINGYTF. CDR3 coding DNA: TGTGCCAGCTCACCGCGGGACATCAACGGCTACACCTTC.

A few counts support this clone. The chain recombines TRBV13 with TRBJ2-3; 9 nucleotides align to TRBD2. CDR1 and CDR2 (germline): PRHDT, FYEKMQ (reference sequence). CDR3 size: 18 residues. The trim removed 5 bases at V and 1 base at J, leaving 13 bases unmatched. The CDR3, as DNA: TGTGCCAGCAGCCCGGGACTAGCCGGGTTTGGAGGCACAGATACGCAGTATTTT. Translation: CASSPGLAGFGGTDTQYF.

The CDR3 DNA is TGTGCCAGCACCGTTCAGGGGGTCGAAAAACTGTTTTTT. It yields the protein CASTVQGVEKLFF. The chain recombines TRBV7-2 with TRBJ1-4, with TRBD1 matching over 7 bases. The germline CDR1 and CDR2 sequences are SGHTA and FQGNSA. The CDR3 consists of 13 residues. V lost 7 bases to trimming and J lost 8 bases; unmatched junction nucleotides: 7.

The J gene is TRBJ2-6, the V gene TRBV28; maybe TRBD1 (5 bases). Looked up from germline, CDR1 is MDHEN and CDR2 is SYDVKM. Trimming took 3 bases from V and 0 from J, leaving 9 bases between them. The CDR3 is 16 amino acids. The CDR3 sequence: CASSLQGISGANVLTF. The CDR3 bases are TGTGCCAGCAGTTTGCAGGGAATCTCTGGGGCCAACGTCCTGACTTTC.

The count of this clone is one. The chain combines TRBV4-1 with TRBJ1-5; D gene ambiguous. This CDR3 spans 14 amino acids. V lost 3 bases and J lost 7, with 13 bases in between. Per the germline V gene, CDR1 is MGHRA and CDR2 is YSYEKL. The CDR3 spells CASSHTQPGQPQHF. For the CDR3, the DNA is TGCGCCAGCAGCCATACCCAGCCGGGACAGCCCCAGCATTTT.

The V call is TRBV4-2, the J call TRBJ1-6, with 8 nucleotides matching TRBD1. This CDR3 is 17 amino acids long. After removal of 2 bases from V and 5 bases from J, the junction contained 8 bases not matched to a gene. Germline V gene lookup returns CDR1 LGHNA and CDR2 YNFKEQ. This CDR3 is CASSQFPGGGHNSPLHF. Written as DNA, the CDR3 is TGTGCCAGCAGCCAATTTCCAGGGGGCGGTCATAATTCACCCCTCCACTTT.

V gene TRBV28 combines with J gene TRBJ2-5, with unresolved D. Germline V gene lookup returns CDR1 MDHEN and CDR2 SYDVKM. The CDR3 sequence is 14 residues long. The V end lost 4 bases, the J end lost 3 bases, and 12 bases lay between the germline ends. CDR3 bases: TGTGCCAGCAGTTCAATTCAGCGAGAAGAGACCCAGTACTTC. As protein: CASSSIQREETQYF. Complete variable domain (other parts from reference TRBV28 and TRBJ2-5): DVKVTQSSRYLVKRTGEKVFLECVQDMDHENMFWYRQDPGLGLRLIYFSYDVKMKEKGDIPEGYSVSREKKERFSLILESASTNQTSMYLCASSSIQREETQYFGPGTRLLVL.

This clone was counted only a few times. The rearrangement uses TRBV7-9 and TRBJ1-6; D may be TRBD1 (6 bases). Germline V gene data show CDR1 as SEHNR and CDR2 as FQNEAQ (reference sequence). Trimming cost V 2 bases and J 10 bases, with 12 bases left between them. This CDR3 spans 14 amino acids. The CDR3 DNA is TGTGCCAGCAGCTTACAGGGGACGGAGTCACCCCTCCACTTT. It specifies CASSLQGTESPLHF.

J is TRBJ2-5 and V is TRBV6-5; no clear D. V gave up 8 bases and J gave up 4 bases, with 17 bases separating them. Germline V gene sequence: CDR1 MNHEY, CDR2 SVGAGI. This CDR3 comprises 14 residues. The CDR3 DNA reads as TGTGCCAGCGGCAAGGGATGGATGGTAGAGACCCAGTACTTC. It specifies CASGKGWMVETQYF.

This clone was seen a few times. The chain combines TRBV2 with TRBJ2-1; perhaps TRBD2 as D (5 bases). V dropped 6 bases and J dropped 0 bases, with 6 bases sitting between them. The CDR3 contains 13 residues. Germline CDR1 reads SNHLY; CDR2 reads FYNNEI. The CDR3 DNA reads TGTGCCAGCAGCCGGGACTCCTACAATGAGCAGTTCTTC. Residues: CASSRDSYNEQFF.

The chain combines TRBV6-4 with TRBJ2-1, with 9 bases identical to TRBD2. Trimming removed 3 bases from V and 3 bases from J; junction bases left unmatched: 3. The CDR3 covers 15 residues. Germline V CDR1 and CDR2: MRHNA, SNTAGT. The DNA of the CDR3 is TGTGCCAGCAGTGAATCTAGCGGGGACTACAATGAGCAGTTCTTC. Residues: CASSESSGDYNEQFF.

This chain connects TRBV5-1 to TRBJ2-2; D not resolved. This CDR3 region has 13 residues. V dropped 6 bases and J dropped 1 base, with 7 bases sitting between them. Germline V gene data show CDR1 as SGHRS and CDR2 as YFSETQ. The CDR3 here is CASKLQNTGELFF. The CDR3, as DNA: TGCGCCAGCAAACTCCAGAACACCGGGGAGCTGTTTTTT. Looking up the rest from reference TRBV5-1 and TRBJ2-2 gives the full variable domain: KAGVTQTPRYLIKTRGQQVTLSCSPISGHRSVSWYQQTPGQGLQFLFEYFSETQRNKGNFPGRFSGRQFSNSRSEMNVSTLELGDSALYLCASKLQNTGELFFGEGSRLTVL.

The chain combines TRBV19 with TRBJ1-4; no reliable D call. CDR1 and CDR2 from the germline V gene are LNHDA and SQIVND (reference sequence). The CDR3 runs 16 residues. Trimming cost V 0 bases and J 8 bases, with 16 bases left between them. The CDR3 is CASSIDRASQREKLFF. The CDR3 coding sequence is TGTGCCAGTAGTATAGATCGAGCGTCCCAACGGGAAAAACTGTTTTTT. Together with reference TRBV19 and TRBJ1-4, the CDR3 gives the full variable domain: DGGITQSPKYLFRKEGQNVTLSCEQNLNHDAMYWYRQDPGQGLRLIYYSQIVNDFQKGDIAEGYSVSREKKESFPLTVTSAQKNPTAFYLCASSIDRASQREKLFFGSGTQLSVL.

This chain connects TRBV5-4 to TRBJ2-2; 7 bases align to TRBD1. Germline CDR1 and CDR2: SGHNT and YYREEE (reference sequence). CDR3 length: 16 amino acids. V lost 4 bases, J lost 8 bases, and 14 bases stayed unmatched. CDR3 coding DNA: TGTGCCAGCAGCCGATCTAGGGGGCTCGTAGGAGGGGAGCTGTTTTTT. This translates into CASSRSRGLVGGELFF.